This T cell receptor (beta chain) was identified during a study of shared clonotypes between healthy human individuals. Germline V gene lookup returns CDR1 MNHNY and CDR2 SVGAGI (reference sequence). There are 13 residues in the CDR3. Trimming at V came to 6 bases and at J to 2 bases, leaving 4 bases not matched to a gene. General observations from the study: Measured sharing among donors was expected to vary with sequencing depth.

In regard to this clone: Antigen specificity is unknown.

The table came from immunoSEQ multiplex PCR; TCRdb's copy has only in-frame clones and leaves some out. The sample comprises 190,000 or so clones, approximately 61% of which are singletons, and 10% rests with the top ten. Within Nashville, Tennessee resided all donors, each a Caucasian adult. The clonotype originates from a man aged 30 to 45 in good health. V gene TRBV6-6 combines with J gene TRBJ2-7; 7 bases match TRBD1. Sequenced: memory CD4+ T cells sorted from blood. The subset is: CD45RA-negative fraction. The CDR3 loop is CASRNRGPYEQYF. The DNA for the CDR3 is TGTGCCAGCAGAAACAGGGGCCCCTACGAGCAGTACTTC.